Detailed here is one TCR beta chain. The data stem from a study of blood T cell repertoires in COVID-19. As for the study in general: From T cells, B-cell-depleted T cells, or PBMCs came the material, which was cDNA or gDNA.

Data came from immunoSEQ multiplex PCR; TCRdb stores just in-frame clones and leaves some out. The data contain approximately 300,000 clones, approximately 85% of them singletons. This receptor was identified in a human donor with COVID-19, enrolled during active disease. The donor label of this sample is uncertain. Source material: peripheral blood.

This CDR3 reads CASSPQTGMGGYTF. DNA of the CDR3: TGTGCCAGTAGTCCCCAAACAGGGATGGGTGGCTACACCTTC. The rearrangement links TRBV19 to TRBJ1-2; D perhaps matches TRBD1 (6 bases). The CDR3 length is 14 residues. V was clipped by 5 bases and J by 7 bases, with 17 bases between them. Germline assignment: CDR1 LNHDA and CDR2 SQIVND (reference sequence).